Listed below are T cell receptor beta chains from one sample, sequenced in a study of T cell clusters in autoimmune cytopenias. TCRdb reprocessed the multiplex PCR reads; each CDR3 protein has one entry and no DNA is given. In all, the sample yields 6,500 to 9,000 distinct CDR3 sequences. The same sample was also studied in work on T cell repertoires in aging, cancer and after chemotherapy.

Sample: peripheral blood. These receptors were collected from a human donor in good health. The CDR3 runs from the conserved cysteine through the conserved F or W. For some rows the clone size is stated as once, few or many, or as a class when expanded; others skip it.

clone size	V gene	CDR3 length	J gene	CDR3 protein
medium-sized	TRBV19	16	TRBJ2-3	CASSISASGNRDTQYF
-	TRBV27	13	TRBJ1-2	CASSPWESYGYTF
-	TRBV6-6	15	TRBJ2-3	CASSYHPGQGGTQYF
medium-sized	TRBV15	15	TRBJ2-3	CATSAGLAATDTQYF
-	TRBV29-1	15	TRBJ1-5	CSVKLGADSNQPQHF
-	TRBV12-3/TRBV12-4	13	TRBJ1-1	CASSPSGQGIAFF
-	TRBV15	14	TRBJ1-1	CATSPRITGTEAFF
-	TRBV5-1	11	TRBJ2-5	CASSLQETQYF
-	TRBV19	17	TRBJ1-5	CASSIGQGRGINQPQHF
-	TRBV5-1	13	TRBJ2-2	CASSPGATGELFF
-	TRBV19	13	TRBJ1-5	CASSQPSYQPQHF
-	TRBV13	15	TRBJ2-1	CASSRAGVPSDEQFF
-	TRBV20-1	15	TRBJ1-4	CSARPSTGGLEKLFF
-	TRBV10-3	14	TRBJ2-2	CAISVTRGAGELFF
medium-sized	TRBV5-6	14	TRBJ2-2	CASSLGDITGELFF
medium-sized	TRBV27	16	TRBJ2-6	CASSLVGGAGANVLTF
-	TRBV20-1	11	TRBJ2-2	CSAFNTGELFF
medium-sized	TRBV5-5	16	TRBJ2-1	CASSSGRASSYNEQFF
-	TRBV12-3/TRBV12-4	13	TRBJ2-2	CASSIWDLGELFF
-	TRBV12-3/TRBV12-4	15	TRBJ1-4	CASRAQGAGNEKLFF
-	TRBV10-3	14	TRBJ2-7	CAISLRDREYEQYF
-	TRBV7-6	14	TRBJ2-3	CASSLEQGRDTQYF
medium-sized	TRBV19	13	TRBJ1-5	CASSSSGHQPQHF
-	TRBV6-1	14	TRBJ2-7	CASSEEAVVYEQYF
-	TRBV6-5	13	TRBJ2-5	CASSTQVQETQYF
medium-sized	TRBV19	12	TRBJ2-3	CASRISGDTQYF
medium-sized	TRBV19	13	TRBJ2-1	CASSILRDNEQFF
-	TRBV5-7	14	TRBJ1-1	CARSLDGFDTEAFF
medium-sized	TRBV5-6	15	TRBJ2-3	CASSFSGSSTDTQYF
medium-sized	TRBV19	16	TRBJ2-2	CASSSGGRAGTGELFF
-	TRBV29-1	11	TRBJ2-5	CSVRNQETQYF
-	TRBV30	17	TRBJ2-5	CAWSTQEGQWKGETQYF
-	TRBV6-4	15	TRBJ1-2	CASSDVGGMSRGYTF
-	TRBV12-3/TRBV12-4	16	TRBJ2-2	CASSQTGGIDTGELFF
medium-sized	TRBV27	16	TRBJ2-3	CASSLSRGSSTDTQYF
-	TRBV6-6	13	TRBJ2-7	CASIQDRGYEQYF
medium-sized	TRBV30	15	TRBJ2-5	CAWDTGTGLRQTQYF
medium-sized	TRBV29-1	12	TRBJ2-6	CSASDTFKVLTF
-	TRBV19	14	TRBJ1-1	CASSGGQGTSEAFF
-	TRBV11-2	15	TRBJ2-1	CASSAGLAGATEQFF
-	TRBV7-9	14	TRBJ1-1	CASSQEGVGTEAFF
-	TRBV7-7	14	TRBJ1-3	CASSLGTSGNTIYF
-	TRBV5-6	15	TRBJ2-7	CASRLTSGGSYEQYF
-	TRBV5-4	17	TRBJ2-3	CASTPRGQGFFTDTQYF
medium-sized	TRBV6-5	13	TRBJ2-7	CASSGQYRGEQYF
medium-sized	TRBV6-5	17	TRBJ2-3	CASSYLTSGGSTDTQYF
-	TRBV6-4	14	TRBJ1-1	CASSLSPENTEAFF
-	TRBV19	14	TRBJ1-5	CASSFTVSNQPQHF
-	TRBV6-5	13	TRBJ1-2	CASRRTGGDGYTF
-	TRBV18	14	TRBJ2-1	CASLRDRDSNEQFF
-	TRBV15	15	TRBJ1-1	CATSRDYPMNTEAFF
-	TRBV12-3/TRBV12-4	13	TRBJ2-7	CASSLGGSYEQYF
-	TRBV5-1	14	TRBJ1-4	CASRLDRGREKLFF
-	TRBV24-1	17	TRBJ2-3	CATSRLPGQGSTDTQYF
-	TRBV12-3/TRBV12-4	14	TRBJ2-7	CASSLQGIIDEQYF
-	TRBV29-1	13	TRBJ1-1	CSVVSGAGTEAFF
-	TRBV6-6	14	TRBJ1-2	CASSGQGAAYGYTF
-	TRBV5-6	15	TRBJ1-1	CASSLVGTPNTEAFF
-	TRBV29-1	13	TRBJ1-2	CSVEGVGGWGYTF